The source of this T cell receptor (beta chain) is a study of T cell changes during pregnancy in multiple sclerosis. The table lists this clone with a count of one. The CDR3 totals 15 residues. Looked up from germline, CDR1 is GTSNPN and CDR2 is SVGIG (reference sequence). The ends lost 5 bases at V and 7 bases at J; junction bases unmatched: 10. The assay was immunoSEQ multiplex PCR, and TCRdb's table has in-frame clones only and misses some. In the table there are around 66,000 clones, roughly 91% of which are singletons. This clonotype originated in a female donor in good health, enrolled as a control in a pregnancy study. Sequenced here: peripheral blood, sampled after pregnancy. The chain carries TRBV30 and TRBJ2-2, with 10 bases fitting TRBD1. The CDR3, as DNA: TGTGCCTGGGTAGAGGGGACAGGGGCGATCGGGGAGCTGTTTTTT. This translates into CAWVEGTGAIGELFF. The full variable domain, completed using reference TRBV30 and TRBJ2-2, is SQTIHQWPATLVQPVGSPLSLECTVEGTSNPNLYWYRQAAGRGLQLLFYSVGIGQISSEVPQNLSASRPQDRQFILSSKKLLLSDSGFYLCAWVEGTGAIGELFFGEGSRLTVL.